A selection of T cell receptor beta chains follows, all from one sample in a study of T cell responses to AZD1222 COVID-19 vaccine. Produced via immunoSEQ multiplex PCR; TCRdb's table is partial and in-frame only. The top ten hold approximately 8% of the sample, which has 25,000 to 30,000 clones, around 93% seen once. The specimen comprised peripheral blood, sampled 28 days after the second AZD1222 dose. These TCRs come from an adult who received the AZD1222 COVID-19 vaccine. Both conserved end residues are part of each CDR3. The D gene is left open where the match is weak. Not all rows give a size; the values are once, few, many and, for expanded clones, a class.

v_call	j_call	clone_size	d_call	cdr3_nt	cdr3_aa
TRBV24-1	TRBJ2-1	NA	NA	TGTGCCACCAGTGACAGCGACAGGCCCCCATACAATGAGCAGTTCTTC	CATSDSDRPPYNEQFF
TRBV7-2	TRBJ1-1	NA	NA	TGTGCCAGCAGCTTAGGGCGAAGGACTGAAGCTTTCTTT	CASSLGRRTEAFF
TRBV6-5	TRBJ1-1	NA	NA	TGTGCCAGCAAGGCACAGACGCAAAAGAACACTGAAGCTTTCTTT	CASKAQTQKNTEAFF
TRBV27	TRBJ1-6	medium-sized	NA	TGTGCCAGCAGTTTACCCCCCAGTTTCAATTCACCCCTCCACTTT	CASSLPPSFNSPLHF
TRBV6-1	TRBJ1-5	NA	NA	TGTGCCAGCAGTGAATGGATGGTAGGGGCCAATCAGCCCCAGCATTTT	CASSEWMVGANQPQHF
TRBV11-2	TRBJ2-2	NA	NA	TGTGCCAGCAGCCCTCGGGCAGGGTCGGCCACCGGGGAGCTGTTTTTT	CASSPRAGSATGELFF
TRBV4-3	TRBJ1-1	NA	NA	TGCGCCAGCAGCCAGGGAACTAAGGGCACTGAAGCTTTCTTT	CASSQGTKGTEAFF
TRBV14	TRBJ2-7	NA	TRBD2	TGTGCCAGCAGCCATGGACTAGCGGGGAACTCCTACGAGCAGTACTTC	CASSHGLAGNSYEQYF
TRBV29-1	TRBJ2-4	NA	NA	TGCAGCGTTGTCGATGAGCTAGCCAAAAACATTCAGTACTTC	CSVVDELAKNIQYF
TRBV3-1/TRBV3-2	TRBJ2-1	NA	TRBD2	TGTGCCTCTAAGACGAGCGGGAGAAGCAATGAGCAGTTCTTC	CASKTSGRSNEQFF
TRBV4-2	TRBJ2-7	NA	NA	TGTGCCAGCAGCCGACGTGGGGGCGATCTGGGGGCGCAGTACTTC	CASSRRGGDLGAQYF
TRBV7-7	TRBJ2-1	NA	NA	TGTGCCAGCAGCCCTGTTGGACGGGGGTCCAATGAGCAGTTCTTC	CASSPVGRGSNEQFF
TRBV19	TRBJ1-4	NA	TRBD1	TGTGCCAGTAGTGTATCCGGGACAGGGAATGAAAAACTGTTTTTT	CASSVSGTGNEKLFF
TRBV19	TRBJ1-2	NA	TRBD1	TGTGCCAGTAGTATCGACAGGGGGCGATTTGGCTACACCTTC	CASSIDRGRFGYTF
TRBV4-2	TRBJ2-5	NA	TRBD2	TGTGCCAGCAGCCAAGATTTCGGGGCTAGCGGGAGGTACCAAGAGACCCAGTACTTC	CASSQDFGASGRYQETQYF
TRBV7-2	TRBJ2-7	NA	TRBD1	TGTGCCAGCAGCTCACGTAACCCGGGACAGCAAAACGAGCAGTACTTC	CASSSRNPGQQNEQYF
TRBV2	TRBJ1-4	NA	NA	TGTGCCAGCAACATAAGAAAGGGACTTGGGACTAATGAAAAACTGTTTTTT	CASNIRKGLGTNEKLFF
TRBV4-1	TRBJ1-4	NA	NA	TGCGCCAGCAACAATCTCCTTCTGGGGCCTGATGAAAAACTGTTTTTT	CASNNLLLGPDEKLFF
TRBV24-1	TRBJ2-1	NA	TRBD1	TGTGCCACCAGTGAACCCACCTGGACAGGGGGCAACAATGAGCAGTTCTTC	CATSEPTWTGGNNEQFF
TRBV18	TRBJ1-4	NA	TRBD1	TGTGCCAGCTCAGCGGACAGGGAACATGAAAAACTGTTTTTT	CASSADREHEKLFF
TRBV5-1	TRBJ2-5	once	NA	TGCGCCAGCAGTTCGCTAGCGACCCAAGAGACCCAGTACTTC	CASSSLATQETQYF
TRBV28	TRBJ1-1	NA	NA	TGTGCCAGCAGTCCAGGGACCCGGTCGTTCACTGAAGCTTTCTTT	CASSPGTRSFTEAFF
TRBV19	TRBJ1-1	NA	NA	TGTGCCAGTAGTATTTCTCCAGTTGAAGCTTTCTTT	CASSISPVEAFF
TRBV5-1	TRBJ1-2	NA	NA	TGCGCCAGCAGCCTAGGTTGGACAGACACCTATGGCTACACCTTC	CASSLGWTDTYGYTF
TRBV11-1	TRBJ2-3	NA	NA	TGTGCCAGCAGCTTACGGCAGGGTGGGCCAGATACGCAGTATTTT	CASSLRQGGPDTQYF
TRBV12-3/TRBV12-4	TRBJ1-2	NA	TRBD1	TGTGCCAGCAGGGAGGGACAGGCGTATGGCTACACCTTC	CASREGQAYGYTF
TRBV6-5	TRBJ1-1	NA	NA	TGTGCCAGCAGTTTAGAGGGGTACTCGAACACTGAAGCTTTCTTT	CASSLEGYSNTEAFF
TRBV19	TRBJ2-6	NA	NA	TGTGCCAGTTCCACCTCTTCTGGGGCCAACGTCCTGACTTTC	CASSTSSGANVLTF